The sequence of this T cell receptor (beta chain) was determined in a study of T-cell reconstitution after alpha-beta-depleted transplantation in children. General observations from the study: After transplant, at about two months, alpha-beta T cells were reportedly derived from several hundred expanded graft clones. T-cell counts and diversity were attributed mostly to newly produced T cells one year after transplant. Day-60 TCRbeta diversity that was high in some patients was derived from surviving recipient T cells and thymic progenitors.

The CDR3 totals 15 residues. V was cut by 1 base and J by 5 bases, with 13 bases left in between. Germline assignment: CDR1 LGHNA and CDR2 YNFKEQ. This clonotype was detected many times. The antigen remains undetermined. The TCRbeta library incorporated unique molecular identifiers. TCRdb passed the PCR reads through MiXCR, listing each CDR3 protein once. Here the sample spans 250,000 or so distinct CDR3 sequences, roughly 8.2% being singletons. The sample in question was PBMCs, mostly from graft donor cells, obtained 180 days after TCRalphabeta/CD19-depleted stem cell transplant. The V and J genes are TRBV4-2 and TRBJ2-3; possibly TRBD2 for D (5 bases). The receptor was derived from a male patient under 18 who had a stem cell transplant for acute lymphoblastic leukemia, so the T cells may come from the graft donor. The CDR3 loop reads CASSQGGRVGDTQYF. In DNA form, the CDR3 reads TGTGCCAGCAGCCAAGGTGGGAGAGTTGGAGATACGCAGTATTTT.